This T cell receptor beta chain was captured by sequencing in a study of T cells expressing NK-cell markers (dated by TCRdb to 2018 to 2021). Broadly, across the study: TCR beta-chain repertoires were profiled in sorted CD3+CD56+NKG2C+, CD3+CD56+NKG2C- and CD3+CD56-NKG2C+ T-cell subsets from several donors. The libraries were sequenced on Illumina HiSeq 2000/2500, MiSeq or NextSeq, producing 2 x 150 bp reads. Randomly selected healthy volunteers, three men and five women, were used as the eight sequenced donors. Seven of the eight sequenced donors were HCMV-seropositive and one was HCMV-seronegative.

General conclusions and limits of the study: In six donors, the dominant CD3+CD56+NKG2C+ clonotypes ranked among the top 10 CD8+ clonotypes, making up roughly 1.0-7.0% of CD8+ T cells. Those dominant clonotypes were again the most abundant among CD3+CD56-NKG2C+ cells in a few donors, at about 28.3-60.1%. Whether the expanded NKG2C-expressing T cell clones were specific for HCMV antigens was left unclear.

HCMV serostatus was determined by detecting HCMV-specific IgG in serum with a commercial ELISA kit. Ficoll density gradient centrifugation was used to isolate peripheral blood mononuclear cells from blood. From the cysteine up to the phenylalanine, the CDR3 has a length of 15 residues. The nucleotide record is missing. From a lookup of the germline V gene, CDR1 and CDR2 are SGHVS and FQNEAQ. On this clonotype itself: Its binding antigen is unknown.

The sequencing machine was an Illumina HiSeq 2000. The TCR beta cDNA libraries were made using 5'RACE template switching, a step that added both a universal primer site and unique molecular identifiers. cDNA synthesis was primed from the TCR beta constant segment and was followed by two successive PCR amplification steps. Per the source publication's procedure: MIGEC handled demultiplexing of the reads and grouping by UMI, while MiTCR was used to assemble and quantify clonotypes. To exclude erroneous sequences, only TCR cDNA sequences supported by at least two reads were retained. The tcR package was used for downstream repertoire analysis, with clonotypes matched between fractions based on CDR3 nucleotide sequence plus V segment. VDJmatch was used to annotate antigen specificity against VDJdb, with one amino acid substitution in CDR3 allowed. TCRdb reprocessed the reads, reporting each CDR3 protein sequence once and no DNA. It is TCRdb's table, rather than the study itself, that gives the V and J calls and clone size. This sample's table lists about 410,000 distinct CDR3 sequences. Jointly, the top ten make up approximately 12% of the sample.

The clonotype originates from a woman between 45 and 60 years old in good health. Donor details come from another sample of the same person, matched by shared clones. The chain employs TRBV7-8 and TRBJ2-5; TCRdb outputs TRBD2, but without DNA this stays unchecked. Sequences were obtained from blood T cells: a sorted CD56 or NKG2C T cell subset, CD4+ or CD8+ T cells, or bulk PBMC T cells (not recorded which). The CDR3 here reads CASTPLAELQETQYF.